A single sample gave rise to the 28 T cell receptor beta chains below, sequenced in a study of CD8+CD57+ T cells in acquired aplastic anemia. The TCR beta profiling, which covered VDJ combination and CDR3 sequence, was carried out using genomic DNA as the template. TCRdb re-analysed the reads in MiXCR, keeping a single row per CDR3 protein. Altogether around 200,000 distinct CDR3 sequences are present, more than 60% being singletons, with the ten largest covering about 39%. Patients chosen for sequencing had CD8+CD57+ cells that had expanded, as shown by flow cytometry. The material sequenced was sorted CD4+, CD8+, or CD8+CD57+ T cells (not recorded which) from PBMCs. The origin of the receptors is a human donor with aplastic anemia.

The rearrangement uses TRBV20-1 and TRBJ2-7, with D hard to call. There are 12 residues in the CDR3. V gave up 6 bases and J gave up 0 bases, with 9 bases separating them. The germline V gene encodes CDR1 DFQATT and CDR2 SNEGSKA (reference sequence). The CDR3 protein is CSASASSYEQYF. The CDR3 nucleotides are TGCAGTGCATCAGCTAGCTCCTACGAGCAGTACTTC.

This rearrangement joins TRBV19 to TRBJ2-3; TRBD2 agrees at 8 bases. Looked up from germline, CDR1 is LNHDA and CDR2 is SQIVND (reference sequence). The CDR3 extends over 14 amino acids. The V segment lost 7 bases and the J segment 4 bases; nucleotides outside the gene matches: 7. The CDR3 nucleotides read TGTGCCAGTATGAAAGCGGGGGCATCAGATACGCAGTATTTT. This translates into CASMKAGASDTQYF.

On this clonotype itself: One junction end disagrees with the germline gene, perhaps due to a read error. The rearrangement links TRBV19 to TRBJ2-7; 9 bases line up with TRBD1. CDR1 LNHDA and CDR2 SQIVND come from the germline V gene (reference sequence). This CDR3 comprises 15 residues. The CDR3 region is CASSPGQGKRYERYF. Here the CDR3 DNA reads TGTGCCAGTAGTCCTGGACAGGGGAAGAGGTACGAGCGGTACTTC.

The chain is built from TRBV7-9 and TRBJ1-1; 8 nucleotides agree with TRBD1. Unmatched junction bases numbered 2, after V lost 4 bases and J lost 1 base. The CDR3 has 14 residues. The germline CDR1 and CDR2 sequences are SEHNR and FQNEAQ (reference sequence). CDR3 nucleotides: TGTGCCAGCAGCTCGACAGGGGCGAACACTGAAGCTTTCTTT. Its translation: CASSSTGANTEAFF.

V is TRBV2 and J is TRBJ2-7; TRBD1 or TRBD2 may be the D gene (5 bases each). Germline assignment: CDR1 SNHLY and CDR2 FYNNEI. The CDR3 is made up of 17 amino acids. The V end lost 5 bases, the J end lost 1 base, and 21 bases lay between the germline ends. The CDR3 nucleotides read TGTGCCAGCAGTTACCGGGGACCACAGAAGAGGTCCTACGAGCAGTACTTC. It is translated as CASSYRGPQKRSYEQYF.

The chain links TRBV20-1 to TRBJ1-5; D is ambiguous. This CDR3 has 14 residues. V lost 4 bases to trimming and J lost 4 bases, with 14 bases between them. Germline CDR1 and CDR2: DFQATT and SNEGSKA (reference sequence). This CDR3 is CSAITRSRNQPQHF. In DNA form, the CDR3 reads TGCAGTGCTATAACCAGGTCCCGGAATCAGCCCCAGCATTTT.

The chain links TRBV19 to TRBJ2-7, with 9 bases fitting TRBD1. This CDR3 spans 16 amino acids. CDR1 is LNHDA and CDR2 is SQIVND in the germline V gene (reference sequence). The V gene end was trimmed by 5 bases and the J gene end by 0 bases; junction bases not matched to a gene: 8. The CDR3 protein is CASSLPGTGYSYEQYF. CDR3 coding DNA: TGTGCCAGTAGTCTCCCCGGGACAGGGTACTCCTACGAGCAGTACTTC.

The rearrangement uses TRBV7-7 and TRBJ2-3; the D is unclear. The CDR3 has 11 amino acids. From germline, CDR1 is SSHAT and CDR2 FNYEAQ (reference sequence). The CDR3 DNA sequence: TGTGCTAGCCGGGCTGCAGATACGCAGTATTTT. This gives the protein CASRAADTQYF.

CDR3 amino acids: CASSLESVQGGNQPQHF. CDR3 in DNA: TGTGCCAGCAGCTTAGAGTCCGTACAGGGGGGAAATCAGCCCCAGCATTTT. The V and J genes are TRBV7-2 and TRBJ1-5; 8 bases align to TRBD1. Germline CDR1 SGHTA, CDR2 FQGNSA. Unmatched junction bases numbered 9, after V lost 1 base and J lost 4 bases. The length of the CDR3 is 17 residues. Using reference TRBV7-2 and TRBJ1-5 for the parts outside the CDR3, the full variable domain is GAGVSQSPSNKVTEKGKDVELRCDPISGHTALYWYRQSLGQGLEFLIYFQGNSAPDKSGLPSDRFSAERTGGSVSTLTIQRTQQEDSAVYLCASSLESVQGGNQPQHFGDGTRLSIL.

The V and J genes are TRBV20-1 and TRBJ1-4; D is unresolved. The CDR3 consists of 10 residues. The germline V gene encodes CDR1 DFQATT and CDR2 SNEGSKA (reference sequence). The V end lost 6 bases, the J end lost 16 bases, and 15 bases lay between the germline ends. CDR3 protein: CSALFGVQFF. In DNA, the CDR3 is TGCAGTGCCCTATTTGGGGTTCAGTTTTTT.

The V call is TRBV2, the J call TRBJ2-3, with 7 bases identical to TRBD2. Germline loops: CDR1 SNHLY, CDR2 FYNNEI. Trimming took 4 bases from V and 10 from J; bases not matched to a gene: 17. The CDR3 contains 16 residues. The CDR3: CASSAEPPGSGVSQYF. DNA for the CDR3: TGTGCCAGCAGTGCAGAGCCGCCTGGGAGCGGGGTGTCGCAGTATTTT.

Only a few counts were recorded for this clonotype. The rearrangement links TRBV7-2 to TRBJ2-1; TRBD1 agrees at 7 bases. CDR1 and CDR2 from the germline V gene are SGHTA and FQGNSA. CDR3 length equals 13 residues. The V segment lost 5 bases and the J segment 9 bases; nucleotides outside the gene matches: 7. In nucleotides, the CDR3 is TGTGCCAGCAGCCAGCGCAGGGACAGTGAGCAGTTCTTC. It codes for CASSQRRDSEQFF.

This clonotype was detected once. In DNA form, the CDR3 reads TGTGCCAGCAGCTTAGTTACAGGGAGTTATGAAAAACTGTTTTTT. Translating gives CASSLVTGSYEKLFF. The rearrangement links TRBV7-8 to TRBJ1-4; TRBD1 might be the D (6 bases). This CDR3 region has 15 residues. CDR1 SGHVS and CDR2 FQNEAQ come from the germline V gene. V was cut by 1 base and J by 6 bases, with 12 bases left in between.

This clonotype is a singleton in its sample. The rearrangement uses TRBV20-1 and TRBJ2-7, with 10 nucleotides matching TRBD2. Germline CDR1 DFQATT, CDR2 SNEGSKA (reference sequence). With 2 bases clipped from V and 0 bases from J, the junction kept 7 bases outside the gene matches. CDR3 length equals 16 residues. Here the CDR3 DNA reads TGCAGTGCTAGACGTCAGGCTAGCGGGAGCTCCTACGAGCAGTACTTC. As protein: CSARRQASGSSYEQYF.

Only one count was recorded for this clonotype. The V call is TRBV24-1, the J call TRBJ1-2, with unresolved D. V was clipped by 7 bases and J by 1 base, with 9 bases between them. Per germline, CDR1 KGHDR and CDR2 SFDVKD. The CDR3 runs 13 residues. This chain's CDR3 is CATSQSDNYGYTF. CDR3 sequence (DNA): TGTGCCACCAGCCAGAGTGATAACTATGGCTACACCTTC.

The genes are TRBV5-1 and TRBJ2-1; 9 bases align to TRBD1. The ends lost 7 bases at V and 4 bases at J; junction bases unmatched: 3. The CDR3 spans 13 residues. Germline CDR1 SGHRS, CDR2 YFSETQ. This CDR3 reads CASRGQGYNEQFF. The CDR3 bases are TGCGCCAGCCGCGGACAGGGGTACAATGAGCAGTTCTTC.

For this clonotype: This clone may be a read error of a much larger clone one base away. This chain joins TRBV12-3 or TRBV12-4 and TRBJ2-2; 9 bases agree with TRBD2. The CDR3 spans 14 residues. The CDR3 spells CASSFGGGGGELSF. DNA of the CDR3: TGTGCCAGCAGTTTTGGCGGGGGGGGCGGGGAGCTGTCTTTT.

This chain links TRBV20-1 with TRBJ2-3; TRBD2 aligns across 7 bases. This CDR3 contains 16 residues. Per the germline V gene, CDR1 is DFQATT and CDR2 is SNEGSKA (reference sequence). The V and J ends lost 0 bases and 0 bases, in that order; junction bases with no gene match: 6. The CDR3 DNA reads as TGCAGTGCTAGAGATCCGGGAGGAGATAGCACAGATACGCAGTATTTT. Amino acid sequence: CSARDPGGDSTDTQYF.

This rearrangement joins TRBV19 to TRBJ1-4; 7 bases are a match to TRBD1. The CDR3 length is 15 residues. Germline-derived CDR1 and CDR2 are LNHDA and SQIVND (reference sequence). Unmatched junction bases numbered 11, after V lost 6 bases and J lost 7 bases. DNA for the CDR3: TGTGCCAGTAGGACCGGACAGGTGGTGGGTGAAAAACTGTTTTTT. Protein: CASRTGQVVGEKLFF. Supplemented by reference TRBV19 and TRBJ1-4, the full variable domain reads DGGITQSPKYLFRKEGQNVTLSCEQNLNHDAMYWYRQDPGQGLRLIYYSQIVNDFQKGDIAEGYSVSREKKESFPLTVTSAQKNPTAFYLCASRTGQVVGEKLFFGSGTQLSVL.

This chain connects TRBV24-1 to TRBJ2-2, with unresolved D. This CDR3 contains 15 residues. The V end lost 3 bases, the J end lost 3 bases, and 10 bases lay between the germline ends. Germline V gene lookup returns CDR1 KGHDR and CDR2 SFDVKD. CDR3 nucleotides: TGTGCCACCAGTGATAGATTACGCGACACCGGGGAGCTGTTTTTT. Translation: CATSDRLRDTGELFF.

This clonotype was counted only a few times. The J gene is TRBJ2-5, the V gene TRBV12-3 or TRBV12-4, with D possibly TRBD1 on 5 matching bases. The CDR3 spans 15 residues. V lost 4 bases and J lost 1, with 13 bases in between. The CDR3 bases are TGTGCCAGCAGTTCGCTAAACCAGGGCCAAGAGACCCAGTACTTC. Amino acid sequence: CASSSLNQGQETQYF.

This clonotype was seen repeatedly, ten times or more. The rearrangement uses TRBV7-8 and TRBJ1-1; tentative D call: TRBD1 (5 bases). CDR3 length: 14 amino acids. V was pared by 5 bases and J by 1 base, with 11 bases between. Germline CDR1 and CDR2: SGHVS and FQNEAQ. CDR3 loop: CASSPFQGNTEAFF. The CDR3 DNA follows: TGTGCCAGCAGCCCATTTCAGGGGAACACTGAAGCTTTCTTT.

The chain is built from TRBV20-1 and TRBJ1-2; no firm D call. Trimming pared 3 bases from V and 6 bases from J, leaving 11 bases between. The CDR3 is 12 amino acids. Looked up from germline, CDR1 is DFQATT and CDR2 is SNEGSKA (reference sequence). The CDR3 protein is CSARKQSHGYTF. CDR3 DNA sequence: TGCAGTGCTAGGAAACAGTCCCATGGCTACACCTTC.

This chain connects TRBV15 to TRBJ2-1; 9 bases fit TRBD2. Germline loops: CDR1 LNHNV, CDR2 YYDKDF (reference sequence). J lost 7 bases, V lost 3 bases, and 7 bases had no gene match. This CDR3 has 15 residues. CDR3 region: CATSSLAGHTNEQFF. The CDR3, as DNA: TGTGCCACCAGCAGTCTAGCGGGGCATACAAATGAGCAGTTCTTC.

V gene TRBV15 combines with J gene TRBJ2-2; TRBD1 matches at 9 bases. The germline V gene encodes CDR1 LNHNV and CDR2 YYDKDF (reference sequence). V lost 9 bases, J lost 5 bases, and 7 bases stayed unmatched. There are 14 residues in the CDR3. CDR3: CATRGQGWTGELFF. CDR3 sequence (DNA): TGTGCCACAAGAGGACAGGGGTGGACCGGGGAGCTGTTTTTT. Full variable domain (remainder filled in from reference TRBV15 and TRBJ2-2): DAMVIQNPRYQVTQFGKPVTLSCSQTLNHNVMYWYQQKSSQAPKLLFHYYDKDFNNEADTPDNFQSRRPNTSFCFLDIRSPGLGDTAMYLCATRGQGWTGELFFGEGSRLTVL.

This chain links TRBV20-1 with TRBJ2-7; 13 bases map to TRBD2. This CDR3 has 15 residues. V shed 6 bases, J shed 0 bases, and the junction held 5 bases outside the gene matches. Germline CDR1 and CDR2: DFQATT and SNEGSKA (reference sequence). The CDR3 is CSASGLAGSSYEQYF. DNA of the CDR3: TGCAGTGCCTCGGGACTAGCGGGGAGCTCCTACGAGCAGTACTTC.

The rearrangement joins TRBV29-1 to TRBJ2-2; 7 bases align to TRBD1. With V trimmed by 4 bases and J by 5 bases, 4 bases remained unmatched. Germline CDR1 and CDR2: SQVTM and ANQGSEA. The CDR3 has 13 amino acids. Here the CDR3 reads CSVGQGSTGELFF. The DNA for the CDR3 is TGCAGCGTTGGACAGGGAAGTACCGGGGAGCTGTTTTTT.

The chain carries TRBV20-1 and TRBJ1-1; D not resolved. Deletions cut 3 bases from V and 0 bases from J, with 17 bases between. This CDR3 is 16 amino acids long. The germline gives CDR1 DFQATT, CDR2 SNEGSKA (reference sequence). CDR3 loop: CSASFIRAGMNTEAFF. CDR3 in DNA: TGCAGTGCTAGCTTTATCCGGGCCGGAATGAACACTGAAGCTTTCTTT.